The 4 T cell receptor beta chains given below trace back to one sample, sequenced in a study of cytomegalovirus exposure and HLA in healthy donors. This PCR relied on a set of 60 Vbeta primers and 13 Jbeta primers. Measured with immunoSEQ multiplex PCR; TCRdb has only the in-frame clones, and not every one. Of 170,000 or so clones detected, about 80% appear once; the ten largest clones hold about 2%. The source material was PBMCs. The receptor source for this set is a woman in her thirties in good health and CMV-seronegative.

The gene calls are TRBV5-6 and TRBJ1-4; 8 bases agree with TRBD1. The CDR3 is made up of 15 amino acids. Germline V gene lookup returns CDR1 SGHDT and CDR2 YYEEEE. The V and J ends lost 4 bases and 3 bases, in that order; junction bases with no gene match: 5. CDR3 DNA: TGTGCCAGCAGCCGCCAGGGGGCGGCTAATGAAAAACTGTTTTTT. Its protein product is CASSRQGAANEKLFF.

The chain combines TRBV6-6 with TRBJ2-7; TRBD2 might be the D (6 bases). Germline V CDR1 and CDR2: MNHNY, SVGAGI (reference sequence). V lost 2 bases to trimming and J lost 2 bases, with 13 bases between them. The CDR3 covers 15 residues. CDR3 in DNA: TGTGCCAGCAGTTACCCTGCTAGCGCGGCCTACGAGCAGTACTTC. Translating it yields CASSYPASAAYEQYF.

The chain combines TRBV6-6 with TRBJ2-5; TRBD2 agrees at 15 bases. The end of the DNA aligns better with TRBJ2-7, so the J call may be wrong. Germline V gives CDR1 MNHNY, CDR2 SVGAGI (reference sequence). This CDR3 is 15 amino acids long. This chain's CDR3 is CASSYGTSGRYEQYF. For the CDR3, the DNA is TGTGCCAGCAGTTACGGGACTAGCGGGAGGTACGAGCAGTACTTC.

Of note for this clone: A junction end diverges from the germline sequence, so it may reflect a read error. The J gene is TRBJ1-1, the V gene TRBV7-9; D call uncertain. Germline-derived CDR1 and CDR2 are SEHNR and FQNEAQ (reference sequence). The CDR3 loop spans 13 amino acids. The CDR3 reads CSSSSTPNTEAFF. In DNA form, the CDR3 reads TGTTCCAGCAGCTCGACACCCAACACTGAAGCTTTCTTT.